Given below is one T cell receptor (beta chain) in context. The data originate from a study of T cell changes during pregnancy in multiple sclerosis. Clones were sequenced by immunoSEQ multiplex PCR, and TCRdb holds only the in-frame ones, with some missing. This repertoire shows 30,000 to 40,000 clones, roughly nine tenths found once; its top ten account for roughly 0.45%. V gave up 4 bases and J gave up 11 bases, with 17 bases separating them. There are 13 residues in the CDR3. The V gene's germline CDR1 is MGHDK and CDR2 SYGVNS. This material consisted of CD4+ T cells from peripheral blood mononuclear cells, taken in the third trimester of pregnancy. The gene calls are TRBV25-1 and TRBJ1-1; D is undetermined. This clonotype was sampled from a female donor in good health, enrolled as a control in a pregnancy study. This CDR3 reads CASSAAGTHFAFF. The CDR3 DNA reads as TGTGCCAGCAGTGCGGCAGGCACGCATTTTGCTTTCTTT.